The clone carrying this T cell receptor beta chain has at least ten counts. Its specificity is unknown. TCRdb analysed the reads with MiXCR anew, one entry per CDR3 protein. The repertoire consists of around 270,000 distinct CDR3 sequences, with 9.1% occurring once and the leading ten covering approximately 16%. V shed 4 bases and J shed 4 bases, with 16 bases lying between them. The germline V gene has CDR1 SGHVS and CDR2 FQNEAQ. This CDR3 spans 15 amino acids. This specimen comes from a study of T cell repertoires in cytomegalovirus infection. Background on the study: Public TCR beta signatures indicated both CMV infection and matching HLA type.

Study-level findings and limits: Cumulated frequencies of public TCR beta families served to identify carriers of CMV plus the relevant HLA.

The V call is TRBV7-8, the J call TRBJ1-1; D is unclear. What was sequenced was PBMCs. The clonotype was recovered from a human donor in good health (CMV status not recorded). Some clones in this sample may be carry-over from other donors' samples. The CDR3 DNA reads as TGTGCCAGCAGCTATCGGGAGGGTGACGGCACTGAAGCTTTCTTT. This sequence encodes CASSYREGDGTEAFF.